The present T cell receptor beta chain was sequenced within a study of OX40 agonist ivuxolimab in advanced cancers. About the research overall: Ivuxolimab, an antibody acting as an agonist of OX40 (CD134), was used to treat patients.

Clones were sequenced by immunoSEQ multiplex PCR, and TCRdb holds only the in-frame ones, with some missing. The sample consists of about 67,000 clones, over 70% of them appearing once. With respect to this clone: Its antigen is currently unknown.

Whole-study results and caveats: CD4+ and CD8+ T cells in blood underwent clonal expansion by week 6 at 0.1 to 3.0 mg/kg.

CDR3 length: 14 residues. Specimen: CD4+ or CD8+ T cells sorted from blood, collected in a trial of the OX40 agonist ivuxolimab. The sequence came from an adult with an advanced solid tumor such as melanoma, head and neck, liver or kidney cancer. The gene calls are TRBV21-1 and TRBJ2-5; the table's D call, TRBD2, has no DNA check behind it. TRBV21-1 is a documented pseudogene. The CDR3 DNA reads as TGTGCCAGCAGCGGCGACTACCCCCAAGAGACCCAGTACTTC. It yields the protein CASSGDYPQETQYF.